A single sample is the source of the 23 T cell receptor beta chains below, sequenced in a study of cytomegalovirus exposure and HLA in healthy donors. The PCR made use of 60 Vbeta and 13 Jbeta primers. Sequencing was performed with immunoSEQ multiplex PCR; in TCRdb, only in-frame clones are kept and a portion is missing. Of 90,000 to 150,000 clones in the sample, roughly 70% are singletons; the top ten hold about 9.9%. Sequencing input: PBMCs. The receptor source for this set is a woman between 45 and 60 years old in good health and CMV-seropositive.

This clone was picked up a small number of times. In DNA form, the CDR3 reads TGTGCCAGCAGCCAACTTTGGGGGACAGCGAACACTGAAGCTTTCTTT. Translated: CASSQLWGTANTEAFF. The chain employs TRBV5-5 and TRBJ1-1; 7 bases are shared with TRBD1. The germline gives CDR1 SGHKS, CDR2 YYEKEE (reference sequence). Trimming took 4 bases from V and 1 from J; bases not matched to a gene: 10. There are 16 residues in the CDR3.

This rearrangement joins TRBV28 to TRBJ2-5, with 7 bases fitting TRBD1. This CDR3 contains 13 residues. J lost 2 bases, V lost 6 bases, and 3 bases had no gene match. Germline CDR1 reads MDHEN; CDR2 reads SYDVKM. The CDR3 reads CASSQQGQETQYF. CDR3 nucleotides: TGTGCCAGCAGCCAACAGGGGCAAGAGACCCAGTACTTC.

This clone occurred a few times. V gene TRBV10-3 combines with J gene TRBJ1-2, with D unclear. CDR3 length: 11 residues. Germline CDR1 ENHRY, CDR2 SYGVKD. Trimming cost V 3 bases and J 4 bases, with 3 bases left between them. CDR3 bases: TGTGCCATCAGTGACAGCTATGGCTACACCTTC. This encodes CAISDSYGYTF.

V usage is TRBV9 and J usage is TRBJ2-7, with TRBD2 identical over 8 bases. The germline V gene has CDR1 SGDLS and CDR2 YYNGEE. V was pared by 4 bases and J by 3 bases, with 9 bases of the junction left unmatched. The CDR3 sequence is 15 residues long. CDR3 nucleotides: TGTGCCAGCAGCCCCAGCGGGGGATCCCGCTACGAGCAGTACTTC. This translates into CASSPSGGSRYEQYF.

This chain links TRBV9 with TRBJ1-2; TRBD1 matches 7 bases. The CDR3 contains 15 residues. V was clipped by 3 bases and J by 3 bases; unmatched bases: 8. Per germline, CDR1 SGDLS and CDR2 YYNGEE. As DNA, the CDR3 is TGTGCCAGCAGCGCAAAGGGACAGACAGACTATGGCTACACCTTC. Encoded protein: CASSAKGQTDYGYTF.

The V call is TRBV28, the J call TRBJ2-5; D gene unclear. CDR1 and CDR2 from the germline V gene are MDHEN and SYDVKM. The CDR3 is 14 residues long. V shed 6 bases and J shed 1 base, with 12 bases lying between them. CDR3 in DNA: TGTGCCAGCAGCACCCAATACGGCCAAGAGACCCAGTACTTC. It codes for CASSTQYGQETQYF.

This clone has a single count. The chain joins TRBV25-1 to TRBJ1-6; perhaps TRBD1 as D (5 bases). The CDR3 length is 14 residues. Germline V CDR1 and CDR2: MGHDK, SYGVNS. The V end was cut by 8 bases, the J end by 6 bases, with 14 bases between. CDR3: CASHQQGTNSPLHF. The CDR3 DNA is TGTGCCAGCCATCAGCAGGGAACTAATTCACCCCTCCACTTT.

The chain has TRBV30 and TRBJ2-7; a possible D gene is TRBD2 (5 bases). The CDR3 contains 13 residues. Trimming removed 0 bases at V and 3 bases at J, with 9 bases between. CDR1 GTSNPN and CDR2 SVGIG come from the germline V gene (reference sequence). The CDR3 nucleotides are TGTGCCTGGAGTGTACGAGGGTACTACGAGCAGTACTTC. Residues: CAWSVRGYYEQYF.

The V and J genes are TRBV15 and TRBJ1-5; D is possibly TRBD1 (6 bases). CDR1 is LNHNV, CDR2 YYDKDF, per germline (reference sequence). Trimming pared 2 bases from V and 4 bases from J, leaving 12 bases between. This CDR3 region has 15 residues. CDR3 in amino acids: CATSRKDSPNQPQHF. CDR3 in DNA: TGTGCCACCAGCAGAAAGGACAGCCCTAATCAGCCCCAGCATTTT. The variable domain in full, with the rest retrieved from reference TRBV15 and TRBJ1-5, is DAMVIQNPRYQVTQFGKPVTLSCSQTLNHNVMYWYQQKSSQAPKLLFHYYDKDFNNEADTPDNFQSRRPNTSFCFLDIRSPGLGDTAMYLCATSRKDSPNQPQHFGDGTRLSIL.

The chain recombines TRBV5-6 with TRBJ1-4, with 7 bases lining up with TRBD1. V trimming: 5 bases; J trimming: 6 bases; junction bases outside the gene matches: 4. The CDR3 covers 13 residues. From germline, CDR1 is SGHDT and CDR2 YYEEEE. The CDR3 sequence is CASRGQIDEKLFF. The CDR3 DNA follows: TGTGCCAGCAGGGGACAGATTGATGAAAAACTGTTTTTT.

This clone was observed a handful of times. This chain joins TRBV7-2 and TRBJ2-3; D remains ambiguous. The V and J ends lost 0 bases and 1 base respectively, with 8 bases between them. The CDR3 covers 15 residues. Germline CDR1 is SGHTA and CDR2 is FQGNSA. As DNA, the CDR3 is TGTGCCAGCAGCTTAGCCCTACTCGGCACAGATACGCAGTATTTT. This gives the protein CASSLALLGTDTQYF.

This chain joins TRBV5-4 and TRBJ2-2; the match to TRBD2 covers 8 bases. This CDR3 has 16 amino acids. Germline lookup yields CDR1 SGHNT and CDR2 YYREEE (reference sequence). Trimming at V came to 4 bases and at J to 3 bases, leaving 8 bases not matched to a gene. This chain's CDR3 is CASSNGGGRDTGELFF. As DNA, the CDR3 is TGTGCCAGCAGCAACGGCGGGGGGCGCGACACCGGGGAGCTGTTTTTT.

The V gene is TRBV4-2, the J gene TRBJ2-1; 11 bases agree with TRBD2. The CDR3 has 17 residues. Per the germline V gene, CDR1 is LGHNA and CDR2 is YNFKEQ. Losses at the gene ends were 4 bases for V and 9 bases for J; bases not matched to a gene: 14. The CDR3 nucleotides read TGTGCCAGCAGCCGAGTGGTTAGCGGGGGGGATAACCCTGAGCAGTTCTTC. Amino acids: CASSRVVSGGDNPEQFF.

V usage is TRBV30 and J usage is TRBJ2-7; D perhaps matches TRBD2 (5 bases). The CDR3 totals 14 residues. The V end was cut by 4 bases, the J end by 0 bases, with 13 bases between. The germline V gene has CDR1 GTSNPN and CDR2 SVGIG (reference sequence). The CDR3 bases are TGTGCCTGGAAAAGCGGCCTAGGCTCCTACGAGCAGTACTTC. Residues: CAWKSGLGSYEQYF. The entire variable domain, with the rest obtained from reference TRBV30 and TRBJ2-7, is as follows: SQTIHQWPATLVQPVGSPLSLECTVEGTSNPNLYWYRQAAGRGLQLLFYSVGIGQISSEVPQNLSASRPQDRQFILSSKKLLLSDSGFYLCAWKSGLGSYEQYFGPGTRLTVT.

J is TRBJ2-1 and V is TRBV28, with D possibly TRBD1 on 6 matching bases. The CDR3 has 12 amino acids. The germline V and J ends were trimmed by 2 bases and 8 bases, with 7 bases remaining between them. Looked up from germline, CDR1 is MDHEN and CDR2 is SYDVKM. The DNA of the CDR3 is TGTGCCAGCAGTTTAGGACAGTATGAGCAGTTCTTC. This sequence encodes CASSLGQYEQFF.

This rearrangement joins TRBV7-2 to TRBJ1-1, with 10 bases that match TRBD1. V lost 2 bases, J lost 3 bases, and 3 bases stayed unmatched. Germline V gene lookup returns CDR1 SGHTA and CDR2 FQGNSA. This CDR3 has 15 residues. The CDR3 DNA is TGTGCCAGCAGCTTATGGGGACAGGGGCACACTGAAGCTTTCTTT. Translated: CASSLWGQGHTEAFF.

The chain employs TRBV7-8 and TRBJ2-1; 8 bases are shared with TRBD2. Germline V CDR1 and CDR2: SGHVS, FQNEAQ. V gave up 8 bases and J gave up 9 bases; unmatched junction bases: 0. The CDR3 covers 10 residues. CDR3 loop: CASAGGEQFF. The CDR3 DNA is TGTGCCAGCGCGGGAGGTGAGCAGTTCTTC.

The chain has TRBV18 and TRBJ2-6; tentatively, D is TRBD2 (6 bases). V lost 7 bases and J lost 4, with 14 bases in between. The CDR3 is 15 residues long. Germline CDR1 and CDR2: KGHSH and LQKENI. The DNA of the CDR3 is TGTGCCAGCTTCGGAGGGGCGCTCGGGGCCAACGTCCTGACTTTC. It encodes CASFGGALGANVLTF.

The rearrangement joins TRBV18 to TRBJ1-1; D may be TRBD1 (6 bases). CDR1 and CDR2 from the germline V gene are KGHSH and LQKENI. This CDR3 contains 13 residues. Deletions cut 7 bases from V and 3 bases from J, with 12 bases between. The CDR3 loop reads CASLGQGYTEAFF. CDR3 DNA sequence: TGTGCCAGCTTAGGGCAGGGGTACACTGAAGCTTTCTTT.

This chain connects TRBV14 to TRBJ2-5, with 11 bases aligning to TRBD1. Losses at the gene ends were 1 base for V and 3 bases for J; bases not matched to a gene: 7. Per the germline V gene, CDR1 is SGHDN and CDR2 is FVKESK. The CDR3 sequence is 17 residues long. DNA for the CDR3: TGTGCCAGCAGCCAAGGGACAGGGGGCCTATCTAAAGAGACCCAGTACTTC. Its translation: CASSQGTGGLSKETQYF.

The chain uses TRBV28 and TRBJ2-7; D perhaps matches TRBD2 (5 bases). Germline V lookup: CDR1 MDHEN, CDR2 SYDVKM. Trimming pared 5 bases from V and 5 bases from J, leaving 13 bases between. The CDR3 has 13 residues. The CDR3 here is CASSGTRTHEQYF. The CDR3 DNA is TGTGCCAGCAGTGGAACTAGGACCCACGAGCAGTACTTC.

This clone was seen just once. The chain combines TRBV28 with TRBJ2-4; no reliable D call. The CDR3 is 16 residues long. With 5 bases removed from V and 0 bases from J, the gap between germline ends came to 14 bases. CDR1 MDHEN and CDR2 SYDVKM come from the germline V gene. The CDR3 sequence is CASSPAELLAKNIQYF. Here the CDR3 DNA reads TGTGCCAGCAGTCCGGCGGAACTACTAGCCAAAAACATTCAGTACTTC.

The chain uses TRBV23-1 and TRBJ2-2; no reliable D call. TRBV23-1 is assigned to the ORF class and has an uncertain function. V gave up 5 bases and J gave up 10 bases, with 8 bases separating them. The CDR3 extends over 11 amino acids. DNA of the CDR3: TGCGCCAGCAGTACCAACTCGGAGCTGTTTTTT. It yields the protein CASSTNSELFF.